Presented here are 29 T cell receptor beta chains from one specimen sequenced in a study of graft-versus-host responses after intestinal transplantation. The data were produced by immunoSEQ multiplex PCR, yet TCRdb's version contains in-frame clones alone and is incomplete. This table holds about 25,000 clones, more than 90% found once. Sample: PBMCs, taken nearly 31 days after intestinal transplant. The receptors stem from a human patient who received an intestinal transplant, so some T cells may come from the graft donor.

This clone showed up just once. The chain uses TRBV6-5 and TRBJ1-2; tentative D call: TRBD1 (5 bases). The CDR3 covers 12 residues. V lost 7 bases and J 8 bases, leaving 14 bases between the germline ends. Germline V gives CDR1 MNHEY, CDR2 SVGAGI. DNA for the CDR3: TGTGCCAGCACTATACCAGGGCGGGGCTACACCTTC. Its protein product is CASTIPGRGYTF.

The gene calls are TRBV27 and TRBJ1-1, with D uncertain. This CDR3 comprises 15 residues. The germline CDR1 and CDR2 sequences are MNHEY and SMNVEV (reference sequence). Trimming cost V 0 bases and J 0 bases, with 8 bases left between them. In nucleotides, the CDR3 is TGTGCCAGCAGTTTATCGAACAGAATGAACACTGAAGCTTTCTTT. Its translation is CASSLSNRMNTEAFF.

The rearrangement joins TRBV9 to TRBJ1-2, with unresolved D. This CDR3 region has 14 residues. V was cut by 3 bases and J by 5 bases, with 14 bases left in between. The V gene's germline CDR1 is SGDLS and CDR2 YYNGEE. Here the CDR3 DNA reads TGTGCCAGCAGCGGCGGCGAAGCGACTTATGGCTACACCTTC. Encoded protein: CASSGGEATYGYTF.

V is TRBV27 and J is TRBJ2-3; unclear D gene. Germline CDR1 and CDR2: MNHEY and SMNVEV (reference sequence). The CDR3 is made up of 11 amino acids. The V gene lost 5 bases and the J gene lost 2 bases, with 2 bases spanning the gap. The DNA of the CDR3 is TGTGCCAGCAGTGCCACAGATACGCAGTATTTT. It is translated as CASSATDTQYF.

The genes are TRBV6-6 and TRBJ1-1; 7 nucleotides match TRBD1. Germline assignment: CDR1 MNHNY and CDR2 SVGAGI (reference sequence). The CDR3 contains 14 residues. V was pared by 6 bases and J by 1 base, with 5 bases of the junction left unmatched. CDR3 coding DNA: TGTGCCAGCAGGACAACAGGGGCGAACACTGAAGCTTTCTTT. It specifies CASRTTGANTEAFF.

The CDR3 DNA sequence: TGTGCCAGCAGTCCTTCCTCGGGGAAGCAGTTCTTC. It is translated as CASSPSSGKQFF. The chain is built from TRBV6-5 and TRBJ2-1; the D gene is possibly TRBD2 (5 bases). Germline V gives CDR1 MNHEY, CDR2 SVGAGI. This CDR3 region has 12 residues. V lost 5 bases, J lost 11 bases, and 13 bases lay in between.

CDR3 DNA sequence: TGTGCCAGCAGCTTAGGAGCGGGAGTTGACGAGCAGTACTTC. Translating it yields CASSLGAGVDEQYF. V and J are TRBV11-2 and TRBJ2-7; 8 nucleotides match TRBD2. The germline V gene encodes CDR1 SGHAT and CDR2 FQNNGV. The CDR3 extends over 14 amino acids. With 1 base clipped from V and 5 bases from J, the junction kept 4 bases outside the gene matches.

J is TRBJ2-3 and V is TRBV28, with 11 bases matching TRBD2. The J segment lost 3 bases and the V segment lost 6 bases, leaving 2 bases of the junction unmatched. CDR1 is MDHEN and CDR2 is SYDVKM in the germline V gene. This CDR3 has 14 amino acids. CDR3 DNA: TGTGCCAGCAGGGGGACTAGCGGAACAGATACGCAGTATTTT. Its protein is CASRGTSGTDTQYF.

V gene TRBV9 combines with J gene TRBJ2-7, with 8 bases lining up with TRBD1. This CDR3 has 13 amino acids. Germline V lookup: CDR1 SGDLS, CDR2 YYNGEE. V lost 4 bases, J lost 3 bases, and 3 bases stayed unmatched. The CDR3 sequence is CASSLTGDYEQYF. The CDR3 DNA is TGTGCCAGCAGCTTGACAGGGGACTACGAGCAGTACTTC. Full variable domain (remainder filled in from reference TRBV9 and TRBJ2-7): DSGVTQTPKHLITATGQRVTLRCSPRSGDLSVYWYQQSLDQGLQFLIQYYNGEERAKGNILERFSAQQFPDLHSELNLSSLELGDSALYFCASSLTGDYEQYFGPGTRLTVT.

The table lists this clone with a count of one. V is TRBV5-1 and J is TRBJ2-1, with 10 bases identical to TRBD2. V shed 0 bases and J 7 bases; nucleotides not matched to a gene: 7. This CDR3 is 16 amino acids long. CDR1 is SGHRS and CDR2 is YFSETQ in the germline V gene. CDR3 residues: CASSLDRASGGNEQFF. The CDR3, as DNA: TGCGCCAGCAGCTTGGATCGCGCTAGCGGGGGTAATGAGCAGTTCTTC.

V gene TRBV7-2 combines with J gene TRBJ1-5; D gene ambiguous. The CDR3 length is 13 residues. The V gene lost 4 bases and the J gene lost 1 base, with 5 bases spanning the gap. Germline CDR1 reads SGHTA; CDR2 reads FQGNSA. CDR3 residues: CASSSGSNQPQHF. DNA for the CDR3: TGTGCCAGCAGCTCCGGCAGCAATCAGCCCCAGCATTTT. Full variable domain (missing parts from reference TRBV7-2 and TRBJ1-5): GAGVSQSPSNKVTEKGKDVELRCDPISGHTALYWYRQSLGQGLEFLIYFQGNSAPDKSGLPSDRFSAERTGGSVSTLTIQRTQQEDSAVYLCASSSGSNQPQHFGDGTRLSIL.

The chain combines TRBV4-3 with TRBJ1-1; maybe TRBD1 (6 bases). With 0 bases removed from V and 0 bases from J, the gap between germline ends came to 11 bases. Looked up from germline, CDR1 is LGHNA and CDR2 is YSLEER. This CDR3 contains 16 residues. The CDR3 protein is CASSQDWTVMNTEAFF. Here the CDR3 DNA reads TGCGCCAGCAGCCAAGACTGGACAGTTATGAACACTGAAGCTTTCTTT.

The rearrangement joins TRBV25-1 to TRBJ1-1; TRBD1 agrees at 9 bases. Looked up from germline, CDR1 is MGHDK and CDR2 is SYGVNS. The V gene end was trimmed by 8 bases and the J gene end by 9 bases; junction bases not matched to a gene: 7. The CDR3 spans 12 residues. CDR3 sequence reads: CASGTGGRKAFF. The CDR3 nucleotides read TGTGCCAGCGGCACAGGGGGCAGAAAAGCTTTCTTT.

This chain uses TRBV7-9 with TRBJ2-7; the D gene is possibly TRBD1 (5 bases). V dropped 3 bases and J dropped 7 bases, with 13 bases sitting between them. Germline V CDR1 and CDR2: SEHNR, FQNEAQ (reference sequence). This CDR3 has 13 amino acids. CDR3 sequence reads: CASSLTVRGEQYF. For the CDR3, the DNA is TGTGCCAGCAGCTTGACAGTAAGGGGAGAGCAGTACTTC.

The chain has TRBV6-1 and TRBJ1-1; 8 bases align to TRBD1. The CDR3 has 14 amino acids. The V gene's germline CDR1 is MNHNS and CDR2 SASEGT. V was clipped by 8 bases and J by 6 bases; unmatched bases: 11. In nucleotides, the CDR3 is TGTGCCAGCGGTCTGACAGGGGTCACCTCTGAAGCTTTCTTT. The encoded protein is CASGLTGVTSEAFF.

This chain links TRBV10-2 with TRBJ2-2, with TRBD2 identical over 10 bases. The germline CDR1 and CDR2 sequences are WSHSY and SAAADI. This CDR3 has 17 amino acids. V shed 0 bases, J shed 7 bases, and the junction held 8 bases outside the gene matches. CDR3 sequence reads: CASSESGAGGPVGELFF. The CDR3 nucleotides are TGCGCCAGCAGTGAGTCCGGAGCGGGAGGGCCTGTCGGGGAGCTGTTTTTT.

The chain is built from TRBV5-1 and TRBJ2-1, with TRBD1 matching 7 bases. The CDR3 runs to 15 residues. J was trimmed by 8 bases and V by 4 bases; bases with no gene match: 12. Per germline, CDR1 SGHRS and CDR2 YFSETQ. CDR3 in DNA: TGCGCCAGCAGCCCGAGGGACAGCGCTTTCCATGAGCAGTTCTTC. It encodes CASSPRDSAFHEQFF.

The chain combines TRBV28 with TRBJ2-7; unclear D gene. Germline CDR1 is MDHEN and CDR2 is SYDVKM. This CDR3 contains 15 residues. V shed 3 bases and J shed 1 base, with 13 bases lying between them. CDR3 sequence reads: CASSFRVQWSYEQYF. Written as DNA, the CDR3 is TGTGCCAGCAGTTTCCGGGTTCAATGGTCCTACGAGCAGTACTTC.

This chain joins TRBV6-1 and TRBJ2-1, with 8 bases matching TRBD2. The germline CDR1 and CDR2 sequences are MNHNS and SASEGT. This CDR3 contains 18 residues. Trimming at V came to 4 bases and at J to 2 bases, leaving 13 bases not matched to a gene. CDR3: CASSAGTRQTGPYNEQFF. CDR3 sequence (DNA): TGTGCCAGCAGTGCTGGGACTAGACAAACGGGGCCCTACAATGAGCAGTTCTTC.

The chain employs TRBV9 and TRBJ2-1; 9 bases are a match to TRBD2. Trimming at V came to 0 bases and at J to 8 bases, leaving 3 bases not matched to a gene. The CDR3 spans 14 residues. Germline V lookup: CDR1 SGDLS, CDR2 YYNGEE. Here the CDR3 reads CASSVVAGVYEQFF. The CDR3 DNA reads TGTGCCAGCAGCGTAGTAGCGGGAGTGTATGAGCAGTTCTTC. The entire variable domain, with the rest obtained from reference TRBV9 and TRBJ2-1, is as follows: DSGVTQTPKHLITATGQRVTLRCSPRSGDLSVYWYQQSLDQGLQFLIQYYNGEERAKGNILERFSAQQFPDLHSELNLSSLELGDSALYFCASSVVAGVYEQFFGPGTRLTVL.

The chain carries TRBV9 and TRBJ2-7, with a tentative D call TRBD1 (5 bases). V gave up 0 bases and J gave up 0 bases, with 13 bases separating them. CDR1 and CDR2 from the germline V gene are SGDLS and YYNGEE. This CDR3 is 16 amino acids long. The CDR3 loop reads CASSVVGVGHSYEQYF. The CDR3 nucleotides read TGTGCCAGCAGCGTAGTTGGCGTGGGGCACTCCTACGAGCAGTACTTC.

The chain recombines TRBV28 with TRBJ1-1; D uncertain. Germline CDR1 and CDR2: MDHEN and SYDVKM. The CDR3 contains 11 residues. The V gene lost 3 bases and the J gene lost 4 bases, with 3 bases spanning the gap. The CDR3 reads CASSFPTEAFF. In DNA form, the CDR3 reads TGTGCCAGCAGTTTTCCCACTGAAGCTTTCTTT.

The gene calls are TRBV11-2 and TRBJ2-5; 7 nucleotides match TRBD1. The germline CDR1 and CDR2 sequences are SGHAT and FQNNGV. This CDR3 has 15 amino acids. J gave up 5 bases and V 5 bases, and 11 bases lay outside the gene matches. The CDR3 DNA reads TGTGCCAGCAGCATTGGGGACAGTGCATGGGAGACCCAGTACTTC. It is translated as CASSIGDSAWETQYF.

The chain uses TRBV2 and TRBJ1-2; possibly TRBD1 for D (6 bases). The CDR3 runs 14 residues. V was pared by 8 bases and J by 6 bases, with 19 bases between. Germline CDR1 SNHLY, CDR2 FYNNEI. CDR3 DNA: TGTGCCAGCCCCACCACAACAGGGACTCATGGCTACACCTTC. Protein: CASPTTTGTHGYTF.

V and J are TRBV4-3 and TRBJ2-5; 8 bases agree with TRBD2. Trimming removed 0 bases from V and 9 bases from J; junction bases left unmatched: 6. Germline V gene data show CDR1 as LGHNA and CDR2 as YSLEER. CDR3 length equals 14 residues. The CDR3 here is CASSQDGAGAPQYF. The CDR3 DNA is TGCGCCAGCAGCCAAGATGGAGCGGGGGCCCCCCAGTACTTC.

The V call is TRBV6-5, the J call TRBJ2-7; a weak D match, TRBD2 (6 bases). The CDR3 contains 13 residues. Germline values: CDR1 MNHEY, CDR2 SVGAGI. V was clipped by 5 bases and J by 9 bases, with 17 bases between them. This CDR3 is CASSNGGTSGQYF. For the CDR3, the DNA is TGTGCCAGCAGTAATGGGGGGACTTCTGGGCAGTACTTC.

The chain links TRBV7-8 to TRBJ2-7; the D gene could be TRBD1 or TRBD2 (5 bases each). Trimming removed 5 bases from V and 3 bases from J, with 14 bases in between. Germline lookup yields CDR1 SGHVS and CDR2 FQNEAQ. This CDR3 has 14 residues. The CDR3 nucleotides are TGTGCCAGCAGCGAGGACGGGGCCTACTACGAGCAGTACTTC. This sequence encodes CASSEDGAYYEQYF.

The chain has TRBV7-3 and TRBJ2-2; no definite D call. This CDR3 has 13 residues. CDR1 SGHTA and CDR2 FQGTGA come from the germline V gene. V was trimmed by 3 bases and J by 4 bases, leaving 6 bases between them. CDR3 sequence (DNA): TGTGCCAGCAGCTTTATGGGCACCGGGGAGCTGTTTTTT. The encoded protein is CASSFMGTGELFF. Full variable domain (missing parts from reference TRBV7-3 and TRBJ2-2): GAGVSQTPSNKVTEKGKYVELRCDPISGHTALYWYRQSLGQGPEFLIYFQGTGAADDSGLPNDRFFAVRPEGSVSTLKIQRTERGDSAVYLCASSFMGTGELFFGEGSRLTVL.

This clone was detected once. This rearrangement joins TRBV19 to TRBJ1-6, with a possible D match to TRBD1 (6 bases). V lost 4 bases and J lost 1, with 11 bases in between. The CDR3 sequence is 16 residues long. Germline CDR1 LNHDA, CDR2 SQIVND (reference sequence). The CDR3 region is CASSNYRASYNSPLHF. The CDR3 coding sequence is TGTGCCAGTAGTAACTACAGGGCGTCCTATAATTCACCCCTCCACTTT.